This TCR beta chain was recorded in a study of blood T cell repertoires in COVID-19. Study-level background: Whether acute or convalescent, the COVID-19 samples came from the United States, Italy and Spain.

CDR1 and CDR2 (germline): MNHEY, SVGAGI. V was trimmed by 4 bases and J by 8 bases, leaving 8 bases between them. The CDR3 is made up of 11 amino acids. In the original workflow: The assay estimated nucleated cells by amplifying reference gene primers. The table came from immunoSEQ multiplex PCR; TCRdb's copy has only in-frame clones and leaves some out. D and trimming come from the DNA, and the V and J calls and clone size come from that table. The data hold about 160,000 clones, with roughly 90% observed a single time. Which cohort a participant joined came from the clinical history participants gave.

The chain couples TRBV6-5 to TRBJ1-2; D is ambiguous. The sequenced material came from PBMCs or T cells enriched from blood (not recorded which). The receptor comes from a woman aged 45 to 65 who had recovered from COVID-19. This chain's CDR3 is CASSSPTGYTF. CDR3 nucleotide sequence: TGTGCCAGCAGTTCCCCGACAGGCTACACCTTC.